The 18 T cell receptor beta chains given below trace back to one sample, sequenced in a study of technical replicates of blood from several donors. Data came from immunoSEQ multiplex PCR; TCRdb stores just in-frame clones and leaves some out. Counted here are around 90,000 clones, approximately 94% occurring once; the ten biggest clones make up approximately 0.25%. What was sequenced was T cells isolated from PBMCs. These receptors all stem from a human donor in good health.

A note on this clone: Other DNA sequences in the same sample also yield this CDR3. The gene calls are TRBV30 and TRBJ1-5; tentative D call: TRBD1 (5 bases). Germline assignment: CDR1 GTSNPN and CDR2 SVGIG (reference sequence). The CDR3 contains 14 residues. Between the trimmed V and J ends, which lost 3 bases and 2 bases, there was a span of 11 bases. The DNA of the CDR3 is TGTGCCTGGAGGCCGGGGGGTGGCAATCAGCCCCAGCATTTT. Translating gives CAWRPGGGNQPQHF.

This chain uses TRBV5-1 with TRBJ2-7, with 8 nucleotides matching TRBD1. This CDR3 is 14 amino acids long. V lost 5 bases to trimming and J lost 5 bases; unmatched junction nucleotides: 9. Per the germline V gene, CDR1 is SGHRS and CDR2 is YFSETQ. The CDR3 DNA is TGCGCCAGCAGGGATAGGGACAGGTCCCACGAGCAGTACTTC. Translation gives CASRDRDRSHEQYF.

In DNA form, the CDR3 reads TGTGCCAGCAGCTTCGGGACAGGACTTAACTACGAGCAGTACTTC. It is translated as CASSFGTGLNYEQYF. The chain has TRBV13 and TRBJ2-7; TRBD1 matches 8 bases. With 3 bases clipped from V and 3 bases from J, the junction kept 7 bases outside the gene matches. The length of the CDR3 is 15 residues. The V gene's germline CDR1 is PRHDT and CDR2 FYEKMQ (reference sequence).

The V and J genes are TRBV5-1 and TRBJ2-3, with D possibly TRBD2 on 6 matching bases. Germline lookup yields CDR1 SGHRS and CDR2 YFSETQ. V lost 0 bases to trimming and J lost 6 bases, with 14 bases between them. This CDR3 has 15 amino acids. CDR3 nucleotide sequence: TGCGCCAGCAGCTTGGCCGTAGCGGTTGAGGATACGCAGTATTTT. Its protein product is CASSLAVAVEDTQYF.

The CDR3 DNA reads TGCAGCGTTGATCGAGCGGGGTACAATGAGCAGTTCTTC. It translates to CSVDRAGYNEQFF. This sequence joins TRBV29-1 and TRBJ2-1; 7 nucleotides agree with TRBD2. The germline CDR1 and CDR2 sequences are SQVTM and ANQGSEA. The CDR3 covers 13 residues. The V gene end was trimmed by 3 bases and the J gene end by 4 bases; junction bases not matched to a gene: 3.

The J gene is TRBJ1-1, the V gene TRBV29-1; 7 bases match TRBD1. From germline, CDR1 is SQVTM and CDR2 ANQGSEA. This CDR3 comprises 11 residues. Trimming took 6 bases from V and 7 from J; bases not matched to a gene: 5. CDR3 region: CSVVGQIEAFF. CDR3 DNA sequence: TGCAGCGTAGTGGGACAGATTGAAGCTTTCTTT.

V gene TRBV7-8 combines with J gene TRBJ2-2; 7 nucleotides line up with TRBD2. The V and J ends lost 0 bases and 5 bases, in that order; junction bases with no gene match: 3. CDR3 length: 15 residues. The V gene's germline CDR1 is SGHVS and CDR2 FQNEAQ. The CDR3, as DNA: TGTGCCAGCAGCTTAGCGGGGGGGAATACCGGGGAGCTGTTTTTT. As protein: CASSLAGGNTGELFF.

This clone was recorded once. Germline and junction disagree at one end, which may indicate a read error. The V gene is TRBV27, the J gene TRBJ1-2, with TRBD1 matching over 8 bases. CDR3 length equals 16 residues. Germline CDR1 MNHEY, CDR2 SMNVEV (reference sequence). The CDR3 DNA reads TGTACCAGCGGAATGAATTACGGACAGGGCGAAGATGGCTACTCCTTC. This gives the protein CTSGMNYGQGEDGYSF.

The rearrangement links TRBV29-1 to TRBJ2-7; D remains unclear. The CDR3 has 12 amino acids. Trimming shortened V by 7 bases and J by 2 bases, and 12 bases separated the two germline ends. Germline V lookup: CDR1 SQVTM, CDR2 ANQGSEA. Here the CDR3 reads CSAVVVTYEQYF. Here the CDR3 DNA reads TGCAGCGCAGTCGTGGTAACCTACGAGCAGTACTTC.

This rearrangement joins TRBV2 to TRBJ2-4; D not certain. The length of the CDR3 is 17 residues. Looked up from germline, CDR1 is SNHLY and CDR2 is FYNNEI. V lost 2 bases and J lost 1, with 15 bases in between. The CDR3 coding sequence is TGTGCCAGCAGTGAATTCGACGATTGGAGTGCCAAAAACATTCAGTACTTC. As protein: CASSEFDDWSAKNIQYF.

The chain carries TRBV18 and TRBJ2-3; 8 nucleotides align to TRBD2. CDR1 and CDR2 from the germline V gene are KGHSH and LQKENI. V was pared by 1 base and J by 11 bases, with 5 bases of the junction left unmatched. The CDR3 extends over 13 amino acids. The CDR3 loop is CASSPQREPQQYF. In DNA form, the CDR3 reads TGTGCCAGCTCACCACAGCGGGAGCCCCAGCAGTATTTT.

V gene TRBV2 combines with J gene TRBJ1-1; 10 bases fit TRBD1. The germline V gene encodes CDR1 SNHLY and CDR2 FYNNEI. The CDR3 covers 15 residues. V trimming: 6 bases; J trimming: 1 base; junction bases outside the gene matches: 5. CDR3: CASRGGTGENTEAFF. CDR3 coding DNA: TGTGCCAGCAGGGGGGGGACAGGGGAGAACACTGAAGCTTTCTTT.

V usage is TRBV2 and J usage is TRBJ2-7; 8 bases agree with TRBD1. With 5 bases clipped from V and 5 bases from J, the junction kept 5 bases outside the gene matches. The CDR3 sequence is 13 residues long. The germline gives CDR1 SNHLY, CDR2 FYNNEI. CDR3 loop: CASSRQGFDEQYF. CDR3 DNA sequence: TGTGCCAGCAGTCGACAGGGGTTCGACGAGCAGTACTTC.

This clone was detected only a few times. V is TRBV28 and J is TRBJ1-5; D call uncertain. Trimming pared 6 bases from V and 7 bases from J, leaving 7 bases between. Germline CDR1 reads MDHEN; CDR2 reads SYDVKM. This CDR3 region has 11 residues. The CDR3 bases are TGTGCCAGCAGCACGGGACAGCCCCAGCATTTT. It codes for CASSTGQPQHF.

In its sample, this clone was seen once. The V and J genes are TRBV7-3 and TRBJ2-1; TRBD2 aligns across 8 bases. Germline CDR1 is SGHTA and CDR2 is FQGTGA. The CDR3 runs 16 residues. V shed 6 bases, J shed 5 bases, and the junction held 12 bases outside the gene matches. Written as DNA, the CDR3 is TGTGCCAGCAGGTCGTCCGGGACTAGTTCCCACAATGAGCAGTTCTTC. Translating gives CASRSSGTSSHNEQFF.

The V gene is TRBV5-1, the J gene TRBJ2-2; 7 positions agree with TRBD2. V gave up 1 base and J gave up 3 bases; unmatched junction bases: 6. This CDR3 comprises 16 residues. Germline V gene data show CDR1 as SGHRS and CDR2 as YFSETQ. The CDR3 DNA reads TGCGCCAGCAGCTTGACGGGGGGACTCTACACCGGGGAGCTGTTTTTT. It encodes CASSLTGGLYTGELFF.

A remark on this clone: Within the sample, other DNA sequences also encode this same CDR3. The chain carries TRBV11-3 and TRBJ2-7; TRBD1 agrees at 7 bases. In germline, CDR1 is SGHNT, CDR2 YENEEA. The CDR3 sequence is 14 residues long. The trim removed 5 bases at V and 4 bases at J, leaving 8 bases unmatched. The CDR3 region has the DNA TGTGCCAGCAGCCCCCCGGGACAGCTATACGAGCAGTACTTC. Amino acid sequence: CASSPPGQLYEQYF.

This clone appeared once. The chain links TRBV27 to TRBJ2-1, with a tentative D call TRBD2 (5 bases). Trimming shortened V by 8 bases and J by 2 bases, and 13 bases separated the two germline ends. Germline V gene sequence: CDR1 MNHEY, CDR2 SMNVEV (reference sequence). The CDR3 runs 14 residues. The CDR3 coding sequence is TGTGCCAGCGGAGGCGGCGGCCCCTACAATGAGCAGTTCTTC. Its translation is CASGGGGPYNEQFF.